These 26 T cell receptor beta chains originate from one sample sequenced in a study of CXCR3-negative and CXCR3-positive naive CD8 T cells. Which antigens these TCRs recognize remains unknown. Overall study results and limits: Relative to CXCR3-negative naive cells, CXCR3-positive naive cells had more hydrophobic TRB CDR3s.

The authors prepared UMI-labeled TRB cDNA libraries by 5' RACE. TCRdb re-called the 5' RACE reads; one entry per CDR3 protein, DNA not given. The sample includes about 60,000 distinct CDR3 sequences. Specimen: naive CXCR3+ CD8+ T cells from blood. The subset was: CD45RO-CCR7+CD27+CD95- naive CD8+ T cells expressing CXCR3 (TNR3+). Source of these receptors: a human donor in good health. Some clones in this sample may be carry-over from other donors' samples.

This sequence joins TRBV4-2 and TRBJ2-5; the TCRdb call, TRBD1, lacks DNA for checking. The CDR3 is 14 residues long. CDR1 LGHNA and CDR2 YNFKEQ come from the germline V gene. CDR3 sequence reads: CASSQQGLEETQYF.

The chain joins TRBV10-1 to TRBJ1-5; the D call from TCRdb, TRBD1, cannot be confirmed without DNA. Germline CDR1 is WNHNN and CDR2 is SYGVQD (reference sequence). This CDR3 has 18 residues. CDR3 sequence reads: CASSVYSTGTGLDQPQHF.

The rearrangement uses TRBV20-1 and TRBJ1-1; as DNA is missing, the TRBD1 call by TCRdb cannot be tested. The germline V gene encodes CDR1 DFQATT and CDR2 SNEGSKA (reference sequence). The CDR3 totals 13 residues. The CDR3 reads CSARDRGNTEAFF.

The J gene is TRBJ2-2, the V gene TRBV9; TCRdb names TRBD1, which stays unverified in the absence of DNA. Germline CDR1 is SGDLS and CDR2 is YYNGEE. This CDR3 contains 13 residues. The CDR3 sequence: CASSVGGPGELFF.

The V gene is TRBV29-1, the J gene TRBJ2-7; TCRdb's assignment of TRBD2 cannot be checked, as there is no DNA. Germline V gene sequence: CDR1 SQVTM, CDR2 ANQGSEA. The CDR3 contains 14 residues. CDR3: CSVEQGGGTYEQYF.

The chain uses TRBV2 and TRBJ2-3. This CDR3 has 14 amino acids. Per the germline V gene, CDR1 is SNHLY and CDR2 is FYNNEI. The CDR3 protein is CASRFEAGADTQYF.

The genes are TRBV20-1 and TRBJ1-1. The CDR3 spans 13 residues. CDR1 is DFQATT, CDR2 SNEGSKA, per germline (reference sequence). The CDR3 here is CSARDLRDTEAFF.

The chain employs TRBV7-7 and TRBJ2-5; TCRdb picks TRBD1, but there is no DNA to check that call. Germline lookup yields CDR1 SSHAT and CDR2 FNYEAQ (reference sequence). The CDR3 consists of 17 residues. This CDR3 reads CASSLSLAGAIQETQYF. Supplemented by reference TRBV7-7 and TRBJ2-5, the full variable domain reads GAGVSQSPRYKVTKRGQDVTLRCDPISSHATLYWYQQALGQGPEFLTYFNYEAQPDKSGLPSDRFSAERPEGSISTLTIQRTEQRDSAMYRCASSLSLAGAIQETQYFGPGTRLLVL.

The genes are TRBV15 and TRBJ2-7; no DNA is available, so the TRBD1 call from TCRdb remains unchecked. Germline lookup yields CDR1 LNHNV and CDR2 YYDKDF (reference sequence). The CDR3 is made up of 14 amino acids. This CDR3 is CATGQGLASYEQYF.

The CDR3 sequence: CASSQSGGAITGELFF. The J gene is TRBJ2-2, the V gene TRBV7-7; TCRdb lists TRBD2, though no DNA is available to test this call. The CDR3 loop spans 16 amino acids. Germline CDR1 is SSHAT and CDR2 is FNYEAQ (reference sequence).

The chain carries TRBV7-6 and TRBJ2-5; TCRdb outputs TRBD1, but without DNA this stays unchecked. The germline gives CDR1 SGHVS, CDR2 FNYEAQ. This CDR3 contains 16 residues. The CDR3 reads CASSRRPGQNQETQYF.

The chain employs TRBV5-1 and TRBJ2-7; lacking DNA, the TRBD1 call made by TCRdb goes unchecked. The CDR3 has 12 amino acids. Germline CDR1 reads SGHRS; CDR2 reads YFSETQ. This chain's CDR3 is CASSLEGGGSSF.

This rearrangement joins TRBV29-1 to TRBJ1-1; the D call from TCRdb, TRBD1, cannot be confirmed without DNA. Germline CDR1 is SQVTM and CDR2 is ANQGSEA. The CDR3 loop spans 12 amino acids. CDR3 region: CSVEGQGGEAFF.

The rearrangement joins TRBV7-2 to TRBJ1-2; the TRBD1 assignment by TCRdb is unverifiable without DNA. Germline CDR1 and CDR2: SGHTA and FQGNSA. The CDR3 contains 15 residues. The CDR3 reads CASSLVLGDSYGYTF.

The chain links TRBV5-1 to TRBJ2-5; TCRdb designates TRBD1, a call that cannot be tested without DNA. Per the germline V gene, CDR1 is SGHRS and CDR2 is YFSETQ. This CDR3 is built from 16 residues. The CDR3 loop reads CASSPKQGSRQETQYF. The full variable domain, with the rest looked up from reference TRBV5-1 and TRBJ2-5, is KAGVTQTPRYLIKTRGQQVTLSCSPISGHRSVSWYQQTPGQGLQFLFEYFSETQRNKGNFPGRFSGRQFSNSRSEMNVSTLELGDSALYLCASSPKQGSRQETQYFGPGTRLLVL.

V is TRBV19 and J is TRBJ1-5. The CDR3 spans 15 residues. In germline, CDR1 is LNHDA, CDR2 SQIVND (reference sequence). The CDR3 spells CASSMKGYSNQPQHF.

This rearrangement joins TRBV11-2 to TRBJ2-3. The CDR3 has 11 residues. The germline CDR1 and CDR2 sequences are SGHAT and FQNNGV. The CDR3 spells CASSLPDTQYF.

The V call is TRBV19, the J call TRBJ2-3; TCRdb calls TRBD1, which cannot be checked without DNA. In germline, CDR1 is LNHDA, CDR2 SQIVND (reference sequence). The CDR3 spans 15 residues. The CDR3 sequence is CATKDPGSSTDTQYF. The entire variable domain, with the rest obtained from reference TRBV19 and TRBJ2-3, is as follows: DGGITQSPKYLFRKEGQNVTLSCEQNLNHDAMYWYRQDPGQGLRLIYYSQIVNDFQKGDIAEGYSVSREKKESFPLTVTSAQKNPTAFYLCATKDPGSSTDTQYFGPGTRLTVL.

This rearrangement joins TRBV29-1 to TRBJ1-1; TCRdb's assignment of TRBD1 cannot be checked, as there is no DNA. This CDR3 has 11 amino acids. Germline CDR1 is SQVTM and CDR2 is ANQGSEA. The CDR3 region is CSVEKTGEAFF.

This rearrangement joins TRBV30 to TRBJ2-7; with no DNA, the TCRdb D assignment of TRBD1 cannot be verified. The CDR3 has 13 amino acids. Germline V gene data show CDR1 as GTSNPN and CDR2 as SVGIG (reference sequence). CDR3 in amino acids: CAWSARTSREQYF.

The rearrangement uses TRBV11-2 and TRBJ2-1; TCRdb reports TRBD1, a call that lacks DNA to check it against. This CDR3 is built from 13 residues. From germline, CDR1 is SGHAT and CDR2 FQNNGV. The CDR3 sequence is CASRGGTDNEQFF.

The chain couples TRBV9 to TRBJ2-7; TCRdb picks TRBD2, but there is no DNA to check that call. The germline CDR1 and CDR2 sequences are SGDLS and YYNGEE. The CDR3 sequence is 12 residues long. This CDR3 reads CASSGTSYEQYF.

V gene TRBV5-6 combines with J gene TRBJ1-1; TCRdb proposes TRBD1, but this gene call is untestable without DNA. CDR1 is SGHDT and CDR2 is YYEEEE in the germline V gene. CDR3 length: 15 amino acids. The CDR3 is CASSPGPGIGAEAFF.

V is TRBV7-9 and J is TRBJ1-1. Germline CDR1 and CDR2: SEHNR and FQNEAQ (reference sequence). The CDR3 spans 15 residues. This CDR3 is CASSRFLGMNTEAFF. The full variable domain, its missing parts supplied by reference TRBV7-9 and TRBJ1-1, is DTGVSQNPRHKITKRGQNVTFRCDPISEHNRLYWYRQTLGQGPEFLTYFQNEAQLEKSRLLSDRFSAERPKGSFSTLEIQRTEQGDSAMYLCASSRFLGMNTEAFFGQGTRLTVV.

The J gene is TRBJ1-2, the V gene TRBV3-1; the D gene TCRdb calls, TRBD1, cannot be checked with no DNA. This CDR3 is built from 16 residues. Germline CDR1 is LGHDT and CDR2 is YNNKEL (reference sequence). The CDR3 reads CASSQYGHPAIWGYTF.

The chain carries TRBV4-3 and TRBJ1-1. CDR1 and CDR2 (germline): LGHNA, YSLEER. The CDR3 is 15 residues long. CDR3 protein: CASSQDRTATTEAFF.